The clone carrying this T cell receptor (beta chain) turned up a few times. An equimolar mix of two oligonucleotides served as the beta constant-region primer for TRBC1 and TRBC2. Four rounds of PCR amplified the ligated cDNA using nested alpha and beta constant-region primers plus SP2. TCRdb independently ran MiXCR on the UMI-ligation and nested PCR reads; one entry per CDR3 protein. The table lists 100,000 to 150,000 distinct CDR3 sequences, roughly 36% of them singletons. This sample is part of a study of naive and memory T cell subsets. CD4+ T cell IFNgamma after overnight CMV lysate exposure gave donor CMV status. CDR1 is SQVTM, CDR2 ANQGSEA, per germline. V lost 7 bases and J lost 3, with 7 bases in between. The CDR3 is 10 amino acids.

The chain carries TRBV29-1 and TRBJ2-7; no firm D call. The sequence derives from a human donor in good health. Sequenced material: central memory CD4+ T cells from blood. The CDR3 DNA follows: TGCAGCGCCATGAACTACGAGCAGTACTTC. Translating it yields CSAMNYEQYF.